Listed below are T cell receptor beta chains from one sample, sequenced in a study of T cell responses to AZD1222 COVID-19 vaccine. Clones were read by immunoSEQ multiplex PCR, and TCRdb kept only the in-frame ones, dropping some. The sample gives about 150,000 clones, around 92% of which show up once; roughly 3.4% is in the top ten. Source: peripheral blood, taken 28 days after the second AZD1222 dose. The receptors were sampled from an adult who received the AZD1222 COVID-19 vaccine. Both conserved end residues are part of each CDR3. Each record gives: clone size, D gene, V gene, J gene, CDR3 protein, CDR3 DNA. D genes are given only for firm matches. The listing skips clone size in some rows; elsewhere it reads once, few, many or a size class.

once	.	TRBV7-9	TRBJ2-3	CASSIGTFTDTQYF	TGTGCCAGCAGCATCGGGACATTCACAGATACGCAGTATTTT
.	.	TRBV5-4	TRBJ2-1	CASSLGHSSYNEQFF	TGTGCCAGCAGCTTGGGCCATAGCTCCTACAATGAGCAGTTCTTC
.	.	TRBV28	TRBJ1-5	CASSFGSGYQPQHF	TGTGCCAGCAGTTTCGGGTCGGGTTATCAGCCCCAGCATTTT
.	TRBD1	TRBV5-4	TRBJ1-1	CASSLEGGAFTEAFF	TGTGCCAGCAGCTTGGAAGGGGGCGCGTTCACTGAAGCTTTCTTT
.	.	TRBV29-1	TRBJ2-5	CSHRVVGSGETQYF	TGCAGTCACCGAGTGGTAGGATCGGGGGAGACCCAGTACTTC
.	.	TRBV6-2/TRBV6-3	TRBJ1-1	CASSRLTGGRSEAFF	TGTGCCAGCAGCCGATTGACTGGGGGGCGGTCTGAAGCTTTCTTT
.	TRBD1	TRBV14	TRBJ2-3	CASSRMFGTASTDTQYF	TGTGCCAGCAGCCGCATGTTCGGGACAGCTAGCACAGATACGCAGTATTTT
.	.	TRBV7-9	TRBJ2-1	CASTPGGRGTPSFLYNEQFF	TGTGCCAGCACCCCAGGTGGAAGAGGTACGCCTAGTTTCTTATACAATGAGCAGTTCTTC
.	.	TRBV5-1	TRBJ2-3	CASSLGGTITDTQYF	TGCGCCAGCAGCTTGGGGGGGACAATCACAGATACGCAGTATTTT
few	.	TRBV7-9	TRBJ1-2	CASSPDGGWYYGYTF	TGTGCCAGCAGCCCAGACGGGGGCTGGTACTATGGCTACACCTTC
.	TRBD1	TRBV28	TRBJ1-2	CASSRKDRVGYGYTF	TGTGCCAGCAGTCGAAAGGACAGGGTGGGCTATGGCTACACCTTC
.	TRBD1	TRBV28	TRBJ2-2	CASCDRGKRTGTGELFF	TGTGCCAGCTGTGACAGGGGGAAGCGCACGGGCACCGGGGAGCTGTTTTTT
.	.	TRBV28	TRBJ1-5	CASSPGGGRNQPQHF	TGTGCCAGCAGTCCGGGGGGGGGTAGAAATCAGCCCCAGCATTTT